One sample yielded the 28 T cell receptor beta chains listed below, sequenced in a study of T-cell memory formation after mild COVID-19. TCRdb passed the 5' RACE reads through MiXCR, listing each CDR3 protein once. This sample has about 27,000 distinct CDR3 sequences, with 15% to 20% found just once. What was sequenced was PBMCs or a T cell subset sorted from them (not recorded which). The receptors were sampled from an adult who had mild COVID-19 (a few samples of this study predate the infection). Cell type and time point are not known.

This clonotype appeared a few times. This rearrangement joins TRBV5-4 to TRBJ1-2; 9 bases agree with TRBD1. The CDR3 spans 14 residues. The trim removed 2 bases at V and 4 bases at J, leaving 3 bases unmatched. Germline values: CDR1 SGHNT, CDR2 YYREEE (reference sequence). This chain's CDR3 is CASSLQGAGYGYTF. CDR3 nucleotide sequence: TGTGCCAGCAGCTTACAGGGGGCAGGCTATGGCTACACCTTC.

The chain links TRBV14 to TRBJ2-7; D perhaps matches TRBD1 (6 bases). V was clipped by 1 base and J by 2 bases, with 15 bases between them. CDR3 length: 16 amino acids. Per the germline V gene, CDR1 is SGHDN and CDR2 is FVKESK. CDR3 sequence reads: CASSQGPGHLAYEQYF. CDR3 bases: TGTGCCAGCAGCCAAGGACCGGGACACCTTGCCTACGAGCAGTACTTC.

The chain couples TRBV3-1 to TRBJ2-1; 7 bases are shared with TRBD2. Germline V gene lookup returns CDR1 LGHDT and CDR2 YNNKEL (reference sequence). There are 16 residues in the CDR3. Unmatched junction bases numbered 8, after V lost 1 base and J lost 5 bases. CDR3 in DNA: TGTGCCAGCAGCCAAGTAAGAACGGGGGGAAACAATGAGCAGTTCTTC. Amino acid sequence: CASSQVRTGGNNEQFF.

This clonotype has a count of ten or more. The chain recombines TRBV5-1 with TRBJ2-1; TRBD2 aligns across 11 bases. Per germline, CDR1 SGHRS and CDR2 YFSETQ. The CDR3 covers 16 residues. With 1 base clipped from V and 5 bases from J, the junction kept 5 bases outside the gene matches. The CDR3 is CASSLPTSGVNNEQFF. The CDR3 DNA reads TGCGCCAGCAGCTTGCCGACTAGCGGGGTTAACAATGAGCAGTTCTTC.

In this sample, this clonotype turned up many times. CDR3 sequence (DNA): TGTGCCAGCAGTTTATGGGGGGACAGGGGCTCCTCTGGGGCCAACGTCCTGACTTTC. This sequence encodes CASSLWGDRGSSGANVLTF. This chain links TRBV12-3 or TRBV12-4 with TRBJ2-6; 10 bases are shared with TRBD1. This CDR3 contains 19 residues. V was pared by 2 bases and J by 0 bases, with 7 bases of the junction left unmatched.

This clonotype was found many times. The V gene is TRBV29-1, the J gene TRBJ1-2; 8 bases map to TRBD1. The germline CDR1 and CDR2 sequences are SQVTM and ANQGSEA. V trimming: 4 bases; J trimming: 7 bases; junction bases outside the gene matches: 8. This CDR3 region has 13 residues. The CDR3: CSVGQGTSSGYTF. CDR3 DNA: TGCAGCGTTGGACAGGGGACCAGCAGTGGCTACACCTTC.

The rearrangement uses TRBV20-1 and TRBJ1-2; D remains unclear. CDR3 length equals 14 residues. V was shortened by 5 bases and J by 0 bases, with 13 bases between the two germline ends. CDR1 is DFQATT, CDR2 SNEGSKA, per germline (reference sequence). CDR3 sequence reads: CSAYRPGANYGYTF. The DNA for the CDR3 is TGCAGTGCTTATAGGCCGGGAGCTAACTATGGCTACACCTTC.

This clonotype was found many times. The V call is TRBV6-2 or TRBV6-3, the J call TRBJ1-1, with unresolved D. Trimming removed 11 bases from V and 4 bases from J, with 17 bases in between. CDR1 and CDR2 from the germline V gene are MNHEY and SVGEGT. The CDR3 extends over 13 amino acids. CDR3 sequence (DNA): TGTGCCTCCCGGAAGCCTCTCCCCACTGAAGCTTTCTTT. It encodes CASRKPLPTEAFF.

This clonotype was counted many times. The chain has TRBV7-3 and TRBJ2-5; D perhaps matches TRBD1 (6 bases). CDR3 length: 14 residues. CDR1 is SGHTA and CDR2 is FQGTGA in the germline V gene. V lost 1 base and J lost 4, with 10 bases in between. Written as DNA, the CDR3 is TGTGCCAGCAGCTTAATGGGGGCAGGAGAGACCCAGTACTTC. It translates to CASSLMGAGETQYF.

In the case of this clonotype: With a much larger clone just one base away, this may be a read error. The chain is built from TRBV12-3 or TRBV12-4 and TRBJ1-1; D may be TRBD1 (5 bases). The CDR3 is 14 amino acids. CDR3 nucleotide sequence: TGTGCCAGCAGTTTTGGACAACTGAACACTGGAGCTTTCTTT. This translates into CASSFGQLNTGAFF.

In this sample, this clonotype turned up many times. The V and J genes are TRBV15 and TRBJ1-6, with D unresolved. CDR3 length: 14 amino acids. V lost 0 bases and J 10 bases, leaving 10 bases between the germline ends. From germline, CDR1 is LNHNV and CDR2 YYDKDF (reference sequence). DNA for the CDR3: TGTGCCACCAGCAGAGATACTACGGAATCACCCCTCCACTTT. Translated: CATSRDTTESPLHF.

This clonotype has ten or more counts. The CDR3 region is CSALTSGRGNEQFF. CDR3 in DNA: TGCAGTGCTTTAACTAGCGGGAGGGGCAATGAGCAGTTCTTC. The V and J genes are TRBV20-1 and TRBJ2-1; 13 bases match TRBD2. V trimming: 5 bases; J trimming: 6 bases; junction bases outside the gene matches: 4. Germline assignment: CDR1 DFQATT and CDR2 SNEGSKA (reference sequence). There are 14 residues in the CDR3.

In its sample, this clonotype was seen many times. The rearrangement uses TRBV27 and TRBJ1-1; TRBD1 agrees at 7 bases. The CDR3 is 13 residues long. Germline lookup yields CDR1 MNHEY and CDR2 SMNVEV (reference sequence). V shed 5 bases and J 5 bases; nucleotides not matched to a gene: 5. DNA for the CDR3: TGTGCCAGCAGTATAACAGGGGTAACTGAAGCTTTCTTT. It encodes CASSITGVTEAFF.

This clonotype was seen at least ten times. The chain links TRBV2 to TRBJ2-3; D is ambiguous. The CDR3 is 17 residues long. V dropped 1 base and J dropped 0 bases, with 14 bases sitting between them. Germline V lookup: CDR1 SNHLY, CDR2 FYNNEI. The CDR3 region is CASSEVRTVPSTDTQYF. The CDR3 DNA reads TGTGCCAGCAGTGAAGTAAGAACAGTCCCTAGCACAGATACGCAGTATTTT.

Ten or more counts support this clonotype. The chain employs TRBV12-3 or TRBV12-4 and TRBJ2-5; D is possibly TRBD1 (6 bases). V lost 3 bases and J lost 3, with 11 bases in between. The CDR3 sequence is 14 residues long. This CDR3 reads CASSFGQTKETQYF. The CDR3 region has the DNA TGTGCCAGCAGTTTCGGACAGACAAAAGAGACCCAGTACTTC.

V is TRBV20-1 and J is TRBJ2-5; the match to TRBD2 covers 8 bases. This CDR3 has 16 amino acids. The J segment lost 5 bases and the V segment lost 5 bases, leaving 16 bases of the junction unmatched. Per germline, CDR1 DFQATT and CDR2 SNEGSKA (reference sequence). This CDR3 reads CSARRSLAGGFETQYF. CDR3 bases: TGCAGTGCTCGGCGATCTCTGGCGGGGGGCTTTGAGACCCAGTACTTC.

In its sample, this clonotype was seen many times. CDR3 loop: CASSVEDEQFF. CDR3 sequence (DNA): TGTGCCAGCAGCGTAGAGGATGAGCAGTTCTTC. The chain employs TRBV5-6 and TRBJ2-1; D remains unclear. Germline CDR1 is SGHDT and CDR2 is YYEEEE. The CDR3 extends over 11 amino acids. V gave up 4 bases and J gave up 8 bases, with 7 bases separating them.

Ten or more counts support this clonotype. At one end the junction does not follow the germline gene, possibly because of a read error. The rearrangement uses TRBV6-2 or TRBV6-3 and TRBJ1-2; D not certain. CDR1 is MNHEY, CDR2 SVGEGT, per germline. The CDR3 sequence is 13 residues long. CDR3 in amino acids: CASSYQQSRGEAF. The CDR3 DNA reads TGTGCCAGCAGTTACCAGCAGTCCCGGGGAGAAGCCTTC.

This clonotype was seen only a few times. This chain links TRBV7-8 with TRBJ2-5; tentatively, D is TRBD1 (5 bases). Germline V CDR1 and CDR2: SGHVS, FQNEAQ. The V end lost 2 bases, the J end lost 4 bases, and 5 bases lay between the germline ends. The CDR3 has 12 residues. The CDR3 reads CASSLQGETQYF. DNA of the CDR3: TGTGCCAGCAGCTTACAGGGAGAGACCCAGTACTTC. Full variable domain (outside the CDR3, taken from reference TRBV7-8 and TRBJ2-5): GAGVSQSPRYKVAKRGQDVALRCDPISGHVSLFWYQQALGQGPEFLTYFQNEAQLDKSGLPSDRFFAERPEGSVSTLKIQRTQQEDSAVYLCASSLQGETQYFGPGTRLLVL.

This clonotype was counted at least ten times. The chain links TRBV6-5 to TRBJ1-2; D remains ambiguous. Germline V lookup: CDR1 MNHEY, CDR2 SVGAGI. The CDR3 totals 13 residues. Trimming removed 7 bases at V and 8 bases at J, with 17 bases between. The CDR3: CASTYNGRDGYTF. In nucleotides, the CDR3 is TGTGCCAGCACCTACAACGGGCGTGACGGCTACACCTTC.

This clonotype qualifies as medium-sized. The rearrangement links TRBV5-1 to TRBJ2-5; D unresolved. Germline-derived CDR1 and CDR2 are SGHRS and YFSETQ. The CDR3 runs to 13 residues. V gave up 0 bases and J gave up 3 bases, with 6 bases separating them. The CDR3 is CASSLVAEETQYF. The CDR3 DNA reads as TGCGCCAGCAGCTTGGTAGCAGAAGAGACCCAGTACTTC. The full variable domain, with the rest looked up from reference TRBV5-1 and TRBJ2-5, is KAGVTQTPRYLIKTRGQQVTLSCSPISGHRSVSWYQQTPGQGLQFLFEYFSETQRNKGNFPGRFSGRQFSNSRSEMNVSTLELGDSALYLCASSLVAEETQYFGPGTRLLVL.

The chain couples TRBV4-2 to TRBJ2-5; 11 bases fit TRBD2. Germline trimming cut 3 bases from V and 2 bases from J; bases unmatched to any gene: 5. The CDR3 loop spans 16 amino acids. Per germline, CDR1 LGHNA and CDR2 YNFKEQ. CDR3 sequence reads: CASSQGLAEKQETQYF. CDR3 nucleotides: TGTGCCAGCAGCCAGGGACTAGCGGAAAAACAAGAGACCCAGTACTTC.

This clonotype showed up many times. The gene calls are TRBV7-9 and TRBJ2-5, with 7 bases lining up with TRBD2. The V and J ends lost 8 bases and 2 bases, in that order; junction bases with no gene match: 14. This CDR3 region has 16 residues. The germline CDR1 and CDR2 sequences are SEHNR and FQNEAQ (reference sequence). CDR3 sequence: CASGLGFSGIQETQYF. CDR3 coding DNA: TGTGCCAGCGGACTAGGGTTTTCCGGGATACAAGAGACCCAGTACTTC.

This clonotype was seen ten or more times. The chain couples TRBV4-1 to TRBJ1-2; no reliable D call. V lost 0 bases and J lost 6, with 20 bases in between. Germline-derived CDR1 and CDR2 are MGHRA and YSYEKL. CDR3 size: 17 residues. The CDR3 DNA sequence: TGCGCCAGCAGCCAAGATACCGGAGTTTCCGTCAGCCATGGCTACACCTTC. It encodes CASSQDTGVSVSHGYTF.

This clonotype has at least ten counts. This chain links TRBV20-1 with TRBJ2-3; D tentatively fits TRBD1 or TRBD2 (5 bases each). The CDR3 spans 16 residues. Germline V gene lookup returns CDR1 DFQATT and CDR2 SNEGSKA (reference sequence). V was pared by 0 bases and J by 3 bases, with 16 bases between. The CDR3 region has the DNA TGCAGTGCTAGAGATCGAGGGGCCCTCACGACAGATACGCAGTATTTT. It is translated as CSARDRGALTTDTQYF.

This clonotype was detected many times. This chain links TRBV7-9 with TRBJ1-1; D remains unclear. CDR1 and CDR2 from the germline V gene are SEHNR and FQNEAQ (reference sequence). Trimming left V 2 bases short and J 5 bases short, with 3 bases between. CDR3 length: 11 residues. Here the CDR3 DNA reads TGTGCCAGCAGCTTAAAAACTGAAGCTTTCTTT. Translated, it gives CASSLKTEAFF. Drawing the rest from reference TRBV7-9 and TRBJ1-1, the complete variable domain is DTGVSQNPRHKITKRGQNVTFRCDPISEHNRLYWYRQTLGQGPEFLTYFQNEAQLEKSRLLSDRFSAERPKGSFSTLEIQRTEQGDSAMYLCASSLKTEAFFGQGTRLTVV.

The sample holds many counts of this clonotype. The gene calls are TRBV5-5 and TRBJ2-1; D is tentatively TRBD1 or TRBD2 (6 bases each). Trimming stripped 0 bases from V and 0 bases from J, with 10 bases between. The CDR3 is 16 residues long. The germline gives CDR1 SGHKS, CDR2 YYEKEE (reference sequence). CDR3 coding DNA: TGTGCCAGCAGCTTGGGGGGGGCGAACTCCTACAATGAGCAGTTCTTC. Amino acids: CASSLGGANSYNEQFF.

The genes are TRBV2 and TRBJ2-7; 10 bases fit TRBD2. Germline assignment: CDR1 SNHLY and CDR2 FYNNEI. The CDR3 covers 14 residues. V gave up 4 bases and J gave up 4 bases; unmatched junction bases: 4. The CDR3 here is CASSGLAGVYEQYF. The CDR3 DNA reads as TGTGCCAGCAGTGGTCTAGCGGGGGTTTACGAGCAGTACTTC.